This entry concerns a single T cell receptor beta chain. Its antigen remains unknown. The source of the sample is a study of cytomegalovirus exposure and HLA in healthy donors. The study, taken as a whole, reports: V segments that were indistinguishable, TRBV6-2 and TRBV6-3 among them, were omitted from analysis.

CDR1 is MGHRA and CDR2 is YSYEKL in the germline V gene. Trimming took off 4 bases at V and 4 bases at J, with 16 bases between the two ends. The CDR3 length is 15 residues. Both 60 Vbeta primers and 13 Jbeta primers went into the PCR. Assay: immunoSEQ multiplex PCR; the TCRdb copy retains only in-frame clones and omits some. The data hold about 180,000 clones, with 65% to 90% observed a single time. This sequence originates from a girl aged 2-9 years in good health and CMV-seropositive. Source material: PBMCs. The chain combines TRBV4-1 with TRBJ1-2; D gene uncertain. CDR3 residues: CASSRSTVLFYGYTF. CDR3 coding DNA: TGCGCCAGCAGCCGAAGTACGGTCCTCTTCTATGGCTACACCTTC.